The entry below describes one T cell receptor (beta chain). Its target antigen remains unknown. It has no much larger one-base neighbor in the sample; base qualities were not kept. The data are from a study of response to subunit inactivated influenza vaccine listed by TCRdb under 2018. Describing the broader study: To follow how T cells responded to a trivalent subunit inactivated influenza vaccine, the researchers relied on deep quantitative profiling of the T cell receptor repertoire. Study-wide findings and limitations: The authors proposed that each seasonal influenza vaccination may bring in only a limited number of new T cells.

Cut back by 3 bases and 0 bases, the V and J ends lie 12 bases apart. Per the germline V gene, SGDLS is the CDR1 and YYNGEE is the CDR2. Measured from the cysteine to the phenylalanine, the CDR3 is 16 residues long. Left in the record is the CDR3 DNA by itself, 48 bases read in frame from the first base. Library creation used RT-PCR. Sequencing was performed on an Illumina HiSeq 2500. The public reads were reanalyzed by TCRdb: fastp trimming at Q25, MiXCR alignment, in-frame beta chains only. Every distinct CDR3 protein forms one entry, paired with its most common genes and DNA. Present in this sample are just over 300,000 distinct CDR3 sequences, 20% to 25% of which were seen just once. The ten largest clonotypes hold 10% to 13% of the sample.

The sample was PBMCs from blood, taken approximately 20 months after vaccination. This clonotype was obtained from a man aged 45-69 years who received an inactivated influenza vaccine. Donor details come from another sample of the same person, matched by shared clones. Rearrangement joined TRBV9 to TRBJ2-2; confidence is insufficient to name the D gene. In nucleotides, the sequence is TGTGCCAGCAGCGCCCTGGGGAAAACGAACACCGGGGAGCTGTTTTTT. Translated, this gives CASSALGKTNTGELFF.